A single sample gave rise to the 4 T cell receptor beta chains below, sequenced in a study of radiation and T cells in renal cell carcinoma. Here immunoSEQ multiplex PCR was the method, and the copy in TCRdb shows in-frame clones only, minus some. The data hold roughly 130,000 clones, with around 89% observed a single time. Sample time point: blood 2 weeks post-SBRT. Treatment: 15 Gy SBRT to primary tumor, nephrectomy 4 weeks later. The specimen comprised blood, sampled from a patient whose treatment included radiotherapy and nephrectomy. The origin of the receptors is a woman between 65 and 79 years old with renal cell carcinoma.

This chain uses TRBV11-2 with TRBJ1-1; maybe TRBD1 (6 bases). Germline CDR1 SGHAT, CDR2 FQNNGV. The CDR3 is 11 residues long. With 4 bases removed from V and 9 bases from J, the gap between germline ends came to 9 bases. The CDR3 bases are TGTGCCAGCAGCTCAGGGGCCCAAGCTTTCTTT. It codes for CASSSGAQAFF. The entire variable domain, with the rest obtained from reference TRBV11-2 and TRBJ1-1, is as follows: EAGVAQSPRYKIIEKRQSVAFWCNPISGHATLYWYQQILGQGPKLLIQFQNNGVVDDSQLPKDRFSAERLKGVDSTLKIQPAKLEDSAVYLCASSSGAQAFFGQGTRLTVV.

This sequence joins TRBV7-3 and TRBJ2-3; D gene unclear. Germline loops: CDR1 SGHTA, CDR2 FQGTGA. The length of the CDR3 is 13 residues. The V end lost 2 bases, the J end lost 6 bases, and 9 bases lay between the germline ends. CDR3 amino acids: CASSLSNGDTQYF. The CDR3 DNA sequence: TGTGCCAGCAGCTTATCGAATGGGGATACGCAGTATTTT.

The chain joins TRBV6-5 to TRBJ2-5; possibly TRBD1 or TRBD2 for D (6 bases each). The DNA end is more similar to TRBJ2-7, so the J call may be wrong. The germline V gene encodes CDR1 MNHEY and CDR2 SVGAGI. This CDR3 comprises 14 residues. CDR3 loop: CASQGRQDRYEQYF. DNA for the CDR3: TGTGCCAGCCAGGGGAGGCAGGACCGCTACGAGCAGTACTTC.

The V gene is TRBV11-3, the J gene TRBJ2-1; 11 bases fit TRBD1. With V trimmed by 5 bases and J by 5 bases, 2 bases remained unmatched. From germline, CDR1 is SGHNT and CDR2 YENEEA. This CDR3 region has 14 residues. The CDR3 spells CASSRDRGDNEQFF. The CDR3 DNA reads as TGTGCCAGCAGCCGGGACAGGGGGGACAATGAGCAGTTCTTC.